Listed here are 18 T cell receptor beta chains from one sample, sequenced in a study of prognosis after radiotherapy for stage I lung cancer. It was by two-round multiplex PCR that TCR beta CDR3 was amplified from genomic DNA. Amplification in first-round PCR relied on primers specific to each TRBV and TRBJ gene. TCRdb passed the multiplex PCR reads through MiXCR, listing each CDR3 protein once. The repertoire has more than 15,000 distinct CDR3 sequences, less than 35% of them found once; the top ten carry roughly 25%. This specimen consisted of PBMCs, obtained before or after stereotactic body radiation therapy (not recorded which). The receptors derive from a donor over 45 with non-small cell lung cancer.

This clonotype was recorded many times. This chain's CDR3 is CASSLGGPYNEQFF. The CDR3 bases are TGCGCCAGCAGCTTGGGTGGGCCTTACAATGAGCAGTTCTTC. This chain uses TRBV5-1 with TRBJ2-1; unclear D gene. Between the trimmed V and J ends, which lost 0 bases and 4 bases, there was a span of 8 bases. This CDR3 region has 14 residues. Germline V gene sequence: CDR1 SGHRS, CDR2 YFSETQ.

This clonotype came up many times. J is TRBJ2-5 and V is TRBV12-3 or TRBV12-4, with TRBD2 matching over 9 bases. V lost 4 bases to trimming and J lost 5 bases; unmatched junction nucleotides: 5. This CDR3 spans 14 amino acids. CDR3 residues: CASSSGSGSETQYF. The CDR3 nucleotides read TGTGCCAGCAGTTCCGGTAGCGGGAGTGAGACCCAGTACTTC.

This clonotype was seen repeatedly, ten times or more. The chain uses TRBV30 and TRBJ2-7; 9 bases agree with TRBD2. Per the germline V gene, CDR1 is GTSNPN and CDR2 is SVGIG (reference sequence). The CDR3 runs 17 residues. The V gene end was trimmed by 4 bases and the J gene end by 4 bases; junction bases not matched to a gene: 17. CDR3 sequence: CAWTGDKPGGRGYEQYF. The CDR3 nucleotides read TGTGCCTGGACCGGAGACAAGCCAGGCGGGAGGGGATACGAGCAGTACTTC.

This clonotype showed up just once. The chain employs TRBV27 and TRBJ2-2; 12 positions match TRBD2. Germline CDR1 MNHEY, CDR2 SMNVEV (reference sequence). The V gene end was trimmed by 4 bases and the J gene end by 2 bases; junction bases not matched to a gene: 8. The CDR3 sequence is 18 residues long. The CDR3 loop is CASSSRLAGADNTGELFF. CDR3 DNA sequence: TGTGCCAGCAGTTCGAGACTAGCGGGAGCCGATAACACCGGGGAGCTGTTTTTT.

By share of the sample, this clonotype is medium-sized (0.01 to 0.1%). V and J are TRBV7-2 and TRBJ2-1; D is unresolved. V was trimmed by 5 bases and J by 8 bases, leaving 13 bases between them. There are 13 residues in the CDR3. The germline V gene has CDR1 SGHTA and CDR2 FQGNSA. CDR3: CASSPSPGDEQFF. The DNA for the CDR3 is TGTGCCAGCAGCCCCAGCCCAGGCGATGAGCAGTTCTTC.

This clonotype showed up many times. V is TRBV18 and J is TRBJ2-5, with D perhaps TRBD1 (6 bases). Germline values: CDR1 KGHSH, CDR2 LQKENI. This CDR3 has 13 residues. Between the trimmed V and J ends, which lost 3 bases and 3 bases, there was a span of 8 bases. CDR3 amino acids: CASSPGQKETQYF. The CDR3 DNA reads TGTGCCAGCTCACCGGGACAAAAAGAGACCCAGTACTTC.

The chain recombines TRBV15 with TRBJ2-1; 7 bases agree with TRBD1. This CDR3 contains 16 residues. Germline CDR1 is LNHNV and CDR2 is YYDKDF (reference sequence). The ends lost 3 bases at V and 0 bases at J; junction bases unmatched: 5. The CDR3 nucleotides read TGTGCCACCAGCAGCGTTGGGACAGACTCCTACAATGAGCAGTTCTTC. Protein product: CATSSVGTDSYNEQFF.

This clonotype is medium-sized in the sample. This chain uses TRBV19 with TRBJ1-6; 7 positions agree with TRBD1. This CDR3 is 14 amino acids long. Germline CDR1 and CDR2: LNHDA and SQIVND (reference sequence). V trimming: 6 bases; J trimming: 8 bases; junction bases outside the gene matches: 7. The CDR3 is CASRTGPKDSPLHF. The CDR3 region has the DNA TGTGCCAGTAGGACAGGGCCGAAGGATTCACCCCTCCACTTT.

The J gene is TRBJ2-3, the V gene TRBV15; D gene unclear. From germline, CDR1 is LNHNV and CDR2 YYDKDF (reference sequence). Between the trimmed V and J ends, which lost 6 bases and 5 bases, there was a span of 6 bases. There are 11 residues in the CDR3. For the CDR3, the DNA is TGTGCCACCAGAGATTTAGATACGCAGTATTTT. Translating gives CATRDLDTQYF.

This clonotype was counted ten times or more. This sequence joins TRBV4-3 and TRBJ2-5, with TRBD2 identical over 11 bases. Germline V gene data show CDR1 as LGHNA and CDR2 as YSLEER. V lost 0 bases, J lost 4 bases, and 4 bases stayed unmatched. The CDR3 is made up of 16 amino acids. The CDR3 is CASSQELAGDRETQYF. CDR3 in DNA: TGCGCCAGCAGCCAAGAACTAGCGGGAGATAGAGAGACCCAGTACTTC.

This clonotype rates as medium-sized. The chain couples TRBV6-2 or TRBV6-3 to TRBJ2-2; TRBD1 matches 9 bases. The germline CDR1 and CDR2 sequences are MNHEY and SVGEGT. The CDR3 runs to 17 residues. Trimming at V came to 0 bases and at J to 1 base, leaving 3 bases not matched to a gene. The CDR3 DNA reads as TGTGCCAGCAGTTACTCCCGGACAGGGGTGAACACCGGGGAGCTGTTTTTT. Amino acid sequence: CASSYSRTGVNTGELFF.

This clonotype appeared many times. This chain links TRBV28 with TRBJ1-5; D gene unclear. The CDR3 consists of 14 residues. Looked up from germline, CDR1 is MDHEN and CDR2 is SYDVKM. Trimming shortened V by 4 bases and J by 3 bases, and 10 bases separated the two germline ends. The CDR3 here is CASSSLGFNQPQHF. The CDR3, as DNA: TGTGCCAGCAGTTCATTAGGGTTCAATCAGCCCCAGCATTTT.

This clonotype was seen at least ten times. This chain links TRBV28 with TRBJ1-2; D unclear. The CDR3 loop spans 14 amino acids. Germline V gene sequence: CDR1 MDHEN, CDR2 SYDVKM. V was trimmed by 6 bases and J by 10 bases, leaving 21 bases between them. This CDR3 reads CASSTGGTSIAYTF. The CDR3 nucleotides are TGTGCCAGCAGCACGGGAGGCACCTCTATTGCCTACACCTTC.

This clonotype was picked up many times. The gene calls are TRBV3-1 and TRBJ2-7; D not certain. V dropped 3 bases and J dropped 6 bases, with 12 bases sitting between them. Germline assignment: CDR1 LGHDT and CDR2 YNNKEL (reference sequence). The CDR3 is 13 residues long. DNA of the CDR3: TGTGCCAGCAGCCATGGGCATCAAGGCGAGCAGTACTTC. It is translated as CASSHGHQGEQYF.

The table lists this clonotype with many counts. CDR3 bases: TGTGCCAACACCAGACATGCGGGAGACTCCTACAATGAGCAGTTCTTC. Translating it yields CANTRHAGDSYNEQFF. This chain links TRBV9 with TRBJ2-1; 7 bases are shared with TRBD2. Trimming at V came to 9 bases and at J to 0 bases, leaving 12 bases not matched to a gene. The CDR3 has 16 residues. Germline V CDR1 and CDR2: SGDLS, YYNGEE.

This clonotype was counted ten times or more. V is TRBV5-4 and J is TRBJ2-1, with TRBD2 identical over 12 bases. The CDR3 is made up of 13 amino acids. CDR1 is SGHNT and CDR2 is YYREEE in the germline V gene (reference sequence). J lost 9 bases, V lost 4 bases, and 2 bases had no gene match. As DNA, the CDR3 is TGTGCCAGCAGCAAGGGACTAGCGGGTGAGCAGTTCTTC. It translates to CASSKGLAGEQFF.

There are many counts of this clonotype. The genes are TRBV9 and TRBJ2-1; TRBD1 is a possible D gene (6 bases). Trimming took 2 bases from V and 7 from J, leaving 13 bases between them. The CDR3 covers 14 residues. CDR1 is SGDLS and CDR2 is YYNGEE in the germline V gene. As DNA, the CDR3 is TGTGCCAGCAGCGTCCCCCAGGGGTTTAATGAGCAGTTCTTC. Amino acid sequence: CASSVPQGFNEQFF.

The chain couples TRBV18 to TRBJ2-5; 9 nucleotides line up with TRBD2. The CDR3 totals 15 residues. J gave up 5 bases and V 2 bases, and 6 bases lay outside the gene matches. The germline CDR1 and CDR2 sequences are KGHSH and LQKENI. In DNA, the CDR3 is TGTGCCAGCTCACCAGTAGCGGGGGACGGGGAGACCCAGTACTTC. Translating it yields CASSPVAGDGETQYF.